Listed here are 18 T cell receptor beta chains from one sample, sequenced in a study of blood T cell repertoires in COVID-19. The data were produced by immunoSEQ multiplex PCR, yet TCRdb's version contains in-frame clones alone and is incomplete. The sample includes under 450,000 clones, around 91% seen only once; the top ten take less than 2%. The sample was peripheral blood. The source is a woman between 40 and 55 years old with COVID-19, enrolled during active disease.

This clone occurred once. The genes are TRBV18 and TRBJ2-7; D is uncertain. The CDR3 has 12 amino acids. CDR1 and CDR2 (germline): KGHSH, LQKENI. V was trimmed by 3 bases and J by 5 bases, leaving 8 bases between them. In nucleotides, the CDR3 is TGTGCCAGCTCACCCCTCCGGGACGAGCAGTACTTC. Translated: CASSPLRDEQYF.

The rearrangement joins TRBV9 to TRBJ2-7, with a weak D call TRBD2 (5 bases). CDR3 length equals 14 residues. V dropped 0 bases and J dropped 0 bases, with 7 bases sitting between them. Looked up from germline, CDR1 is SGDLS and CDR2 is YYNGEE. The CDR3 here is CASSVGRVSYEQYF. The CDR3 DNA reads TGTGCCAGCAGCGTAGGGCGGGTCTCCTACGAGCAGTACTTC.

The V and J genes are TRBV5-4 and TRBJ2-2; TRBD2 matches at 9 bases. The V and J ends lost 0 bases and 4 bases, in that order; junction bases with no gene match: 4. Germline CDR1 reads SGHNT; CDR2 reads YYREEE (reference sequence). The CDR3 runs 16 residues. CDR3 residues: CASSLVVAGVTGELFF. The CDR3, as DNA: TGTGCCAGCAGCTTGGTGGTAGCGGGAGTCACCGGGGAGCTGTTTTTT.

CDR3 in DNA: TGTGCCAGCCTCCAGGGGGTTAGCGATGAGCAGTTCTTC. This encodes CASLQGVSDEQFF. The chain couples TRBV12-3 or TRBV12-4 to TRBJ2-1; 7 bases match TRBD1. V shed 8 bases, J shed 8 bases, and the junction held 9 bases outside the gene matches. CDR3 length: 13 residues.

The chain recombines TRBV14 with TRBJ1-2; D remains unclear. The V gene lost 0 bases and the J gene lost 5 bases, with 4 bases spanning the gap. Germline CDR1 is SGHDN and CDR2 is FVKESK. The CDR3 runs 12 residues. The DNA of the CDR3 is TGTGCCAGCAGCCAAGACGAGTATGGCTACACCTTC. Its protein is CASSQDEYGYTF.

The chain recombines TRBV27 with TRBJ1-2; D may be TRBD1 (5 bases). The CDR3 is 14 amino acids. CDR1 and CDR2 (germline): MNHEY, SMNVEV (reference sequence). Trimming shortened V by 2 bases and J by 5 bases, and 12 bases separated the two germline ends. The CDR3 DNA reads TGTGCCAGCAGTTTAATGGGGGGGTCTTATGGCTACACCTTC. This gives the protein CASSLMGGSYGYTF.

The chain joins TRBV19 to TRBJ1-2; the match to TRBD1 covers 9 bases. In germline, CDR1 is LNHDA, CDR2 SQIVND (reference sequence). J lost 6 bases, V lost 5 bases, and 10 bases had no gene match. The CDR3 consists of 15 residues. The CDR3 region has the DNA TGTGCCAGTAGTTTCCGGGACAGGGAGGGGCATGGCTACACCTTC. Protein: CASSFRDREGHGYTF.

This chain links TRBV19 with TRBJ1-4; D is perhaps TRBD1 (5 bases). V lost 4 bases and J 8 bases, leaving 17 bases between the germline ends. Per germline, CDR1 LNHDA and CDR2 SQIVND (reference sequence). The CDR3 contains 15 residues. For the CDR3, the DNA is TGTGCCAGTAGTAGAACAGGATCCTCCGGCGAAAAACTGTTTTTT. As protein: CASSRTGSSGEKLFF.

This clone is a singleton in its sample. V and J are TRBV28 and TRBJ1-3; tentative D call: TRBD1 (6 bases). CDR1 and CDR2 from the germline V gene are MDHEN and SYDVKM. The CDR3 consists of 15 residues. V dropped 6 bases and J dropped 0 bases, with 12 bases sitting between them. The CDR3 DNA follows: TGTGCCAGCAGCCAGGGGATAACCTCTGGAAACACCATATATTTT. Encoded protein: CASSQGITSGNTIYF.

The V call is TRBV29-1, the J call TRBJ2-1, with D possibly TRBD2 on 6 matching bases. Trimming cost V 5 bases and J 0 bases, with 11 bases left between them. CDR1 and CDR2 from the germline V gene are SQVTM and ANQGSEA. CDR3 length: 14 residues. CDR3: CSVREVSSYNEQFF. CDR3 bases: TGCAGCGTTAGGGAGGTGAGCTCCTACAATGAGCAGTTCTTC.

This chain joins TRBV7-8 and TRBJ1-2; D ambiguous. The CDR3 covers 17 residues. V was clipped by 3 bases and J by 5 bases, with 22 bases between them. Per the germline V gene, CDR1 is SGHVS and CDR2 is FQNEAQ. CDR3 bases: TGTGCCAGCAGCTTGTCCCCAGCGCGGTCTGCGATTTATGGCTACACCTTC. Protein sequence: CASSLSPARSAIYGYTF. Looking up the rest from reference TRBV7-8 and TRBJ1-2 gives the full variable domain: GAGVSQSPRYKVAKRGQDVALRCDPISGHVSLFWYQQALGQGPEFLTYFQNEAQLDKSGLPSDRFFAERPEGSVSTLKIQRTQQEDSAVYLCASSLSPARSAIYGYTFGSGTRLTVV.

The rearrangement links TRBV6-1 to TRBJ2-7, with D possibly TRBD1 on 5 matching bases. The V end was cut by 3 bases, the J end by 4 bases, with 19 bases between. The germline gives CDR1 MNHNS, CDR2 SASEGT. The CDR3 contains 16 residues. CDR3 amino acids: CASSDLKTVGKYEQYF. Here the CDR3 DNA reads TGTGCCAGCAGTGACCTCAAGACAGTCGGAAAGTACGAGCAGTACTTC.

The rearrangement links TRBV27 to TRBJ1-2, with D hard to call. Germline lookup yields CDR1 MNHEY and CDR2 SMNVEV (reference sequence). The CDR3 has 14 residues. Trimming took 6 bases from V and 4 from J, leaving 15 bases between them. CDR3 sequence reads: CASSRYRETYGYTF. The CDR3 region has the DNA TGTGCCAGCAGCCGTTACCGGGAGACCTATGGCTACACCTTC.

The V gene is TRBV18, the J gene TRBJ1-1; no clear D gene. Trimming removed 1 base from V and 3 bases from J, with 12 bases in between. Germline CDR1 is KGHSH and CDR2 is LQKENI. The CDR3 is made up of 15 amino acids. The CDR3 protein is CASSPRKGEYTEAFF. DNA of the CDR3: TGTGCCAGCTCACCACGAAAGGGAGAATACACTGAAGCTTTCTTT.

The chain couples TRBV27 to TRBJ1-6, with D maybe TRBD1 (5 bases). CDR1 and CDR2 from the germline V gene are MNHEY and SMNVEV (reference sequence). This CDR3 is built from 14 residues. V lost 6 bases, J lost 10 bases, and 16 bases lay in between. Here the CDR3 DNA reads TGTGCCAGCAGCTGGGGGGGGGTCAGCTCACCCCTCCACTTT. It encodes CASSWGGVSSPLHF.

This clone rates as medium-sized (0.01 to 0.1%). The chain carries TRBV27 and TRBJ2-1; D remains unclear. Germline V gene lookup returns CDR1 MNHEY and CDR2 SMNVEV (reference sequence). V lost 5 bases and J 6 bases, leaving 8 bases between the germline ends. This CDR3 comprises 12 residues. CDR3: CASSPDTNEQFF. In nucleotides, the CDR3 is TGTGCCAGCAGTCCCGACACCAATGAGCAGTTCTTC.

This chain joins TRBV19 and TRBJ1-5, with a possible D match to TRBD1 (5 bases). There are 15 residues in the CDR3. Germline V gene sequence: CDR1 LNHDA, CDR2 SQIVND (reference sequence). V lost 4 bases, J lost 4 bases, and 14 bases lay in between. CDR3 sequence: CASSRRGVENQPQHF. Written as DNA, the CDR3 is TGTGCCAGTAGTAGGAGGGGTGTGGAGAATCAGCCCCAGCATTTT.

This clone was picked up one time. V gene TRBV27 combines with J gene TRBJ2-3; D is possibly TRBD2 (6 bases). The germline CDR1 and CDR2 sequences are MNHEY and SMNVEV (reference sequence). V lost 6 bases and J lost 5, with 18 bases in between. This CDR3 has 15 amino acids. CDR3 DNA: TGTGCCAGCAGAAGGCGGGGTTACCGTGGAGATACGCAGTATTTT. Translated: CASRRRGYRGDTQYF.